This T cell receptor beta chain was recorded in a study of shared clonotypes between healthy human individuals. CD45RO negativity and positive selection for CCR7 defined naive CD8 cells, a population that excluded terminally differentiated effector memory CD45RA+ cells. The CDR3 consists of 18 residues. Germline assignment: CDR1 SGHDN and CDR2 FVKESK. V lost 0 bases, J lost 4 bases, and 9 bases stayed unmatched. Assay used: immunoSEQ multiplex PCR; TCRdb lists only in-frame clones, some missing. The sample includes around 2,000,000 clones, about 95% seen only once; the top ten take about 1.1%. The sample was naive CD8+ T cells sorted from blood. The sequence came from a man aged 18 to 30 in good health. This chain links TRBV14 with TRBJ2-3, with TRBD2 matching over 11 bases. This CDR3 reads CASSQDLVAGGPADTQYF. CDR3 coding DNA: TGTGCCAGCAGCCAAGATCTAGTAGCGGGGGGGCCTGCAGATACGCAGTATTTT.